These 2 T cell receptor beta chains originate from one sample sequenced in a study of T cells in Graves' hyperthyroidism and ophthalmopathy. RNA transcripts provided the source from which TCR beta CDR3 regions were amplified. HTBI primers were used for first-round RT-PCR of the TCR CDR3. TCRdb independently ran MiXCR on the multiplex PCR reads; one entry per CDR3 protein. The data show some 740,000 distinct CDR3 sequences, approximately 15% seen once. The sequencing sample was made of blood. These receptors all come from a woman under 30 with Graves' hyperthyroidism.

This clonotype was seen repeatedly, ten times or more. For the CDR3, the DNA is TGTGCCAGCAGCTTCACCGGGACAGGGACGCGCTACACCTTC. Translating it yields CASSFTGTGTRYTF. The chain has TRBV3-1 and TRBJ1-2, with 9 positions matching TRBD1. CDR1 is LGHDT, CDR2 YNNKEL, per germline (reference sequence). Trimming took 5 bases from V and 9 from J; bases not matched to a gene: 10. This CDR3 has 14 residues.

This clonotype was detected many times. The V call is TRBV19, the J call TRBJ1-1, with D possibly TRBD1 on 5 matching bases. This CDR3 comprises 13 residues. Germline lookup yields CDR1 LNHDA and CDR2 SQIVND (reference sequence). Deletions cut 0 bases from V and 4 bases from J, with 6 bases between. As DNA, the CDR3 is TGTGCCAGTAGTATAGATCAGGGCACTGAAGCTTTCTTT. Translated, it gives CASSIDQGTEAFF.